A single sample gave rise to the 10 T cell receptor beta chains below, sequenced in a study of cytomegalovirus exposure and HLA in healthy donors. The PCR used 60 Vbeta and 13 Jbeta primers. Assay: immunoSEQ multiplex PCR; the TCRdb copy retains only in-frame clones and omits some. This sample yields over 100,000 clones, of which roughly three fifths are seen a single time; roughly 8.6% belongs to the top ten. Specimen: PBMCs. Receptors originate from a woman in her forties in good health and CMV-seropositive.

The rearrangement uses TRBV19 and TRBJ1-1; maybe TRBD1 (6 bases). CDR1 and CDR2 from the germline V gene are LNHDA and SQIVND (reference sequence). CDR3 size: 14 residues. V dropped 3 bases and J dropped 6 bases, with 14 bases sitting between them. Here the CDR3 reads CASSILDSAPEAFF. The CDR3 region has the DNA TGTGCCAGTAGTATCCTGGACAGCGCCCCTGAAGCTTTCTTT.

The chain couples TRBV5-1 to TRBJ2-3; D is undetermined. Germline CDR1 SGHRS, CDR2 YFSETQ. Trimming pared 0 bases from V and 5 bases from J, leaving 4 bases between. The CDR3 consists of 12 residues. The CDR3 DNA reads TGCGCCAGCAGCTTGGGACTAGATACGCAGTATTTT. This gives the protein CASSLGLDTQYF.

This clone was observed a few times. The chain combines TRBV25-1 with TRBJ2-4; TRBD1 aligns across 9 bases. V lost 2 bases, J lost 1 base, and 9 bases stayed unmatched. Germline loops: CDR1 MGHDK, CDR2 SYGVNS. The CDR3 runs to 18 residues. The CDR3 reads CASSESRETGGAKNIQYF. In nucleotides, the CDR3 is TGTGCCAGCAGTGAAAGTAGAGAGACAGGGGGGGCCAAAAACATTCAGTACTTC.

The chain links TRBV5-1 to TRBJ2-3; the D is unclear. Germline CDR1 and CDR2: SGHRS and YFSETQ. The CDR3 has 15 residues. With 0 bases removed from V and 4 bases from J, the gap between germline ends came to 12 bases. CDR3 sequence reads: CASSLEPSAADTQYF. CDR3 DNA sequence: TGCGCCAGCAGCTTGGAGCCCAGCGCGGCAGATACGCAGTATTTT.

The chain's CDR3 is CASSPLTSGRAFDKNIQYF. The CDR3 DNA reads as TGTGCCAGTAGTCCCCTAACTAGCGGGAGGGCCTTCGACAAAAACATTCAGTACTTC. V and J are TRBV19 and TRBJ2-4; 13 bases map to TRBD2. Germline V gives CDR1 LNHDA, CDR2 SQIVND (reference sequence). V gave up 5 bases and J gave up 3 bases; unmatched junction bases: 13. The CDR3 spans 19 residues.

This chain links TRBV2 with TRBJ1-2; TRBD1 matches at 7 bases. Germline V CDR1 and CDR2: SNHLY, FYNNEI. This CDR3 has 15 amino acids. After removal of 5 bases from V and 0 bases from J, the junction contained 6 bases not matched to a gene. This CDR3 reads CASSPRDRSNYGYTF. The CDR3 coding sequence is TGTGCCAGCAGTCCCCGGGACAGATCTAACTATGGCTACACCTTC.

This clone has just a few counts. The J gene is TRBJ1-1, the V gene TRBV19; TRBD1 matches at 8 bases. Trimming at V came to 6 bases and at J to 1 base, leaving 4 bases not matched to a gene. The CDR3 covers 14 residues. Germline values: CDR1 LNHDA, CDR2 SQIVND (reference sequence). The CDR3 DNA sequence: TGTGCCAGTAGCCTCGACAGGGGGAACACTGAAGCTTTCTTT. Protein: CASSLDRGNTEAFF.

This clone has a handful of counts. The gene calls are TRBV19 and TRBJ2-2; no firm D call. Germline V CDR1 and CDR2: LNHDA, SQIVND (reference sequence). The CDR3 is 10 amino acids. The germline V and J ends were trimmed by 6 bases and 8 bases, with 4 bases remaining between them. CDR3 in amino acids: CASSAGELFF. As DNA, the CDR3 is TGTGCCAGTAGCGCGGGGGAGCTGTTTTTT.

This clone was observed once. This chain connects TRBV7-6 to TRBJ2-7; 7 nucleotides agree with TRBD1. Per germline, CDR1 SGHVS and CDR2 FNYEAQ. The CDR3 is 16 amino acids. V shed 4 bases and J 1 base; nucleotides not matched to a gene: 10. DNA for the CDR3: TGTGCCAGCAGCTCCGACGAAGGGGACAGATCCTACGAGCAGTACTTC. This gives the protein CASSSDEGDRSYEQYF.

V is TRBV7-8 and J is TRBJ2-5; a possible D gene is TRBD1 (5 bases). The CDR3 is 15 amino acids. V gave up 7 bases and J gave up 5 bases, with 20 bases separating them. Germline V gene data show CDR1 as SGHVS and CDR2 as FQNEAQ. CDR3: CASTLGSRVGETQYF. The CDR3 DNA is TGTGCCAGCACCCTAGGCAGCAGGGTAGGGGAGACCCAGTACTTC.